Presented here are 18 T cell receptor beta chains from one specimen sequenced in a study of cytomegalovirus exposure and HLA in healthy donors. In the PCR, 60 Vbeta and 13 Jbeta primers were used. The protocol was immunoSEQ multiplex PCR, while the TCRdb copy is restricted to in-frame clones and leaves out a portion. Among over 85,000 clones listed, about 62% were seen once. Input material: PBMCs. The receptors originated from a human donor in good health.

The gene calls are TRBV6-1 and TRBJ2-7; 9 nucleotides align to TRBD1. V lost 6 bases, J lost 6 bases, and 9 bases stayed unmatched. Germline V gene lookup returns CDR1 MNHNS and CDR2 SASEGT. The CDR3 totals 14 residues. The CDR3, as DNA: TGTGCCAGCAGCACAGGGGGCGCCTACAGCGAGCAGTACTTC. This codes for CASSTGGAYSEQYF.

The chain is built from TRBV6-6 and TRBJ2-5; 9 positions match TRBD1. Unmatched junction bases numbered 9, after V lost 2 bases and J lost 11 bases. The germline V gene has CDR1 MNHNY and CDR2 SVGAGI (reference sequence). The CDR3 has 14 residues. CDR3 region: CASSYRDRDLNQYF. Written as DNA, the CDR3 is TGTGCCAGCAGTTACAGGGACAGGGACCTTAATCAGTACTTC.

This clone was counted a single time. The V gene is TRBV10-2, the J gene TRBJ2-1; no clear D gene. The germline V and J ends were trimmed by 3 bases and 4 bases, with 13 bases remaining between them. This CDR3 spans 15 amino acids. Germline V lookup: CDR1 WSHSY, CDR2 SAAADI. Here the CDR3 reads CASSDAGPPYNEQFF. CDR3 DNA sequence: TGCGCCAGCAGTGACGCAGGCCCACCATACAATGAGCAGTTCTTC.

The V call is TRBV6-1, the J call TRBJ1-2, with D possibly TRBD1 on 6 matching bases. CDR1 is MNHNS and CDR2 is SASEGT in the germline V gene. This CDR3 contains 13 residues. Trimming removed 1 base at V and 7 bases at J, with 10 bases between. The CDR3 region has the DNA TGTGCCAGCAGTGAAGGGGGGCGAGGTGGCTACACCTTC. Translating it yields CASSEGGRGGYTF.

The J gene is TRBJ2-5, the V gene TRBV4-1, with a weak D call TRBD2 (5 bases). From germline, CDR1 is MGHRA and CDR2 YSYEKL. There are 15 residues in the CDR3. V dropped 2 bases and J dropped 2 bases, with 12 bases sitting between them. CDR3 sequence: CASSQTPGKQETQYF. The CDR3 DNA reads TGCGCCAGCAGCCAAACTCCGGGAAAACAAGAGACCCAGTACTTC.

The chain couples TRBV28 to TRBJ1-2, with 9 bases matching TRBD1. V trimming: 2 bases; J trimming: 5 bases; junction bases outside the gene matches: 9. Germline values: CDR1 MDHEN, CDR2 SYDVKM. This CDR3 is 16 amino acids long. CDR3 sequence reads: CASSLAIPGQGYGYTF. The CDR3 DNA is TGTGCCAGCAGTTTAGCAATCCCGGGACAGGGATATGGCTACACCTTC.

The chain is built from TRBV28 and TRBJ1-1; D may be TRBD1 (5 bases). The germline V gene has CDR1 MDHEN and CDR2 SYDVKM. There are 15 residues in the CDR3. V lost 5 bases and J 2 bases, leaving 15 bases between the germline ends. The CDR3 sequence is CASSGHGSVNTEAFF. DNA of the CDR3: TGTGCCAGCAGTGGACATGGCAGCGTAAACACTGAAGCTTTCTTT.

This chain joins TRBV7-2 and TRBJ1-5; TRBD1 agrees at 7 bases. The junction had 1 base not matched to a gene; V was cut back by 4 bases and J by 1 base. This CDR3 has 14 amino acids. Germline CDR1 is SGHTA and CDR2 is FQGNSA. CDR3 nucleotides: TGTGCCAGCAGCTGGGGACAGAGCAATCAGCCCCAGCATTTT. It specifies CASSWGQSNQPQHF.

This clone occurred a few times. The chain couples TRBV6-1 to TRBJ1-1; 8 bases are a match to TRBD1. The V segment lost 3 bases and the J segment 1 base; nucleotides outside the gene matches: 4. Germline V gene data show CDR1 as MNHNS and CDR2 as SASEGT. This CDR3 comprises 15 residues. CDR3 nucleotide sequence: TGTGCCAGCAGTGAGGGGACAGGCCAGAACACTGAAGCTTTCTTT. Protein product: CASSEGTGQNTEAFF.

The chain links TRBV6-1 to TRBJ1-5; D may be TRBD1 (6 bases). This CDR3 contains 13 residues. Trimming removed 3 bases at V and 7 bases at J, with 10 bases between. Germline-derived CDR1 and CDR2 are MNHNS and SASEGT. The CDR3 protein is CASSETGHQPQHF. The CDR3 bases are TGTGCCAGCAGTGAGACAGGTCACCAGCCCCAGCATTTT.

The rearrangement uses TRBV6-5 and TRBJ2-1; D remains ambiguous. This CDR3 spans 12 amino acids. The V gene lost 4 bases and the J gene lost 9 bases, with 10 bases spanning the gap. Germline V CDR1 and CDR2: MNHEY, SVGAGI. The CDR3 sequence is CASSSLEREQFF. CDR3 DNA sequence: TGTGCCAGCAGTTCTCTCGAGCGTGAGCAGTTCTTC.

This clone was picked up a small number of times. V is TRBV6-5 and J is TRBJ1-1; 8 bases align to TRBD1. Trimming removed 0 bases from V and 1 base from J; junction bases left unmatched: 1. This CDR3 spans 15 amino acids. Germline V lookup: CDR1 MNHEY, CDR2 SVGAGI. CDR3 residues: CASSYSGTGNTEAFF. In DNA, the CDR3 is TGTGCCAGCAGTTACTCCGGGACAGGGAACACTGAAGCTTTCTTT.

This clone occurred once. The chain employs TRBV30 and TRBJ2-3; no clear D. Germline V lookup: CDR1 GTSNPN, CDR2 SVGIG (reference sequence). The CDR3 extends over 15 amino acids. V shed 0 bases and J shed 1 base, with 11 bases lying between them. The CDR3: CAWSVPGTGTDTQYF. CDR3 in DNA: TGTGCCTGGAGTGTACCGGGTACGGGCACAGATACGCAGTATTTT.

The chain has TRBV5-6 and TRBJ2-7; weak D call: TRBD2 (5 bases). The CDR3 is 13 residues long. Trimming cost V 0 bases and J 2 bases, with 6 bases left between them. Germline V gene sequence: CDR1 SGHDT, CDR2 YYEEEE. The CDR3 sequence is CASSLVRAYEQYF. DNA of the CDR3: TGTGCCAGCAGCTTGGTGCGGGCCTACGAGCAGTACTTC.

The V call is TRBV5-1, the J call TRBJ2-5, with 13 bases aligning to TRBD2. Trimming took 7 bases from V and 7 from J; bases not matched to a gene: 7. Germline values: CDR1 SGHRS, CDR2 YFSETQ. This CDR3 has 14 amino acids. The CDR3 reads CASQGLAGVGTQYF. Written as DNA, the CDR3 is TGCGCCAGCCAAGGACTAGCGGGAGTGGGGACCCAGTACTTC.

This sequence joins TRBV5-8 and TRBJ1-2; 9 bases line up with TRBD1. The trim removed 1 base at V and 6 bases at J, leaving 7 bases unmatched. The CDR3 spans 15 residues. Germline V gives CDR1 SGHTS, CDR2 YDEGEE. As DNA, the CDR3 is TGTGCCAGCAGCTTGATTGCGAGGGACAGGGATGGCTACACCTTC. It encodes CASSLIARDRDGYTF.

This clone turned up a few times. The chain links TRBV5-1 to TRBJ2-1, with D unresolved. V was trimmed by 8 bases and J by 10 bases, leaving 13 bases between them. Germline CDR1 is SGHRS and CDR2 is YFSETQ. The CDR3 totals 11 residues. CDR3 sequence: CARVERKEQFF. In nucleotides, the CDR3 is TGCGCCAGGGTTGAGAGGAAAGAGCAGTTCTTC.

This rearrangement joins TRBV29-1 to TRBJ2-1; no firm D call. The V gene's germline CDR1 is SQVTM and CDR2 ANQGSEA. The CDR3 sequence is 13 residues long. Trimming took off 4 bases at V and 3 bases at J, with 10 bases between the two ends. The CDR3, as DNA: TGCAGCGTTGGTTTTTCAGACTACAATGAGCAGTTCTTC. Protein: CSVGFSDYNEQFF.